What follows are 20 T cell receptor beta chains derived from one specimen sequenced in a study of blood T cell repertoires in COVID-19. Method: immunoSEQ multiplex PCR; TCRdb's copy keeps in-frame clones and lacks some. The repertoire consists of about 320,000 clones, with around 82% occurring once and the leading ten covering roughly 1.1%. The sample taken for sequencing was peripheral blood. The source is a woman aged 45-65 years with acute or convalescent COVID-19.

This chain connects TRBV9 to TRBJ2-1, with D maybe TRBD2 (6 bases). V was pared by 1 base and J by 0 bases, with 8 bases between. The CDR3 runs 15 residues. Germline loops: CDR1 SGDLS, CDR2 YYNGEE. Here the CDR3 reads CASSVRGSSYNEQFF. CDR3 coding DNA: TGTGCCAGCAGCGTACGGGGGAGCTCCTACAATGAGCAGTTCTTC.

This chain uses TRBV11-1 with TRBJ2-3; TRBD1 agrees at 8 bases. CDR1 is SGHAT and CDR2 is FQDESV in the germline V gene (reference sequence). The CDR3 consists of 14 residues. J lost 1 base, V lost 4 bases, and 1 base had no gene match. CDR3 loop: CASSSTGGTDTQYF. The CDR3 DNA is TGTGCCAGCAGCTCGACAGGGGGCACAGATACGCAGTATTTT. The entire variable domain, with the rest obtained from reference TRBV11-1 and TRBJ2-3, is as follows: EAEVAQSPRYKITEKSQAVAFWCDPISGHATLYWYRQILGQGPELLVQFQDESVVDDSQLPKDRFSAERLKGVDSTLKIQPAELGDSAMYLCASSSTGGTDTQYFGPGTRLTVL.

The V call is TRBV30, the J call TRBJ1-2; the D gene is possibly TRBD1 (5 bases). Trimming left V 0 bases short and J 6 bases short, with 11 bases between. The CDR3 totals 13 residues. Germline-derived CDR1 and CDR2 are GTSNPN and SVGIG (reference sequence). CDR3 bases: TGTGCCTGGAGTGTACTAGCGGGGGATGGCTACACCTTC. The encoded protein is CAWSVLAGDGYTF.

The rearrangement joins TRBV5-5 to TRBJ1-1, with D tentatively TRBD1 (5 bases). Between the trimmed V and J ends, which lost 0 bases and 9 bases, there was a span of 12 bases. The CDR3 runs 13 residues. Germline lookup yields CDR1 SGHKS and CDR2 YYEKEE (reference sequence). For the CDR3, the DNA is TGTGCCAGCAGCTTGGAACAGGAGATTAAAGCTTTCTTT. Translated, it gives CASSLEQEIKAFF.

The chain employs TRBV6-5 and TRBJ2-3; TRBD2 matches at 12 bases. CDR3 size: 15 residues. Germline V gives CDR1 MNHEY, CDR2 SVGAGI. J gave up 5 bases and V 5 bases, and 5 bases lay outside the gene matches. The CDR3 DNA is TGTGCCAGCAGTAAACTAGCGGGAGGAAGAGATACGCAGTATTTT. Encoded protein: CASSKLAGGRDTQYF.

This chain connects TRBV30 to TRBJ1-5; no reliable D call. Germline-derived CDR1 and CDR2 are GTSNPN and SVGIG (reference sequence). The CDR3 has 14 residues. V lost 2 bases and J 7 bases, leaving 15 bases between the germline ends. CDR3 nucleotides: TGTGCCTGGAGTCGGTCCTCTGGCGGGCAGCCCCAGCATTTT. Amino acid sequence: CAWSRSSGGQPQHF.

This chain joins TRBV30 and TRBJ1-2, with D uncertain. From germline, CDR1 is GTSNPN and CDR2 SVGIG (reference sequence). Trimming removed 2 bases from V and 0 bases from J, with 4 bases in between. CDR3 length: 12 residues. CDR3 coding DNA: TGTGCCTGGAGTTCGGCTAACTATGGCTACACCTTC. It encodes CAWSSANYGYTF.

The gene calls are TRBV30 and TRBJ2-7; D remains ambiguous. The germline CDR1 and CDR2 sequences are GTSNPN and SVGIG (reference sequence). The CDR3 is made up of 11 amino acids. The V and J ends lost 1 base and 3 bases respectively, with 4 bases between them. The CDR3 here is CAWSDNYEQYF. The CDR3 DNA reads TGTGCCTGGAGTGACAACTACGAGCAGTACTTC.

The J gene is TRBJ2-3, the V gene TRBV3-1 (or the pseudogene TRBV3-2); D is ambiguous. CDR1 is LGHDT and CDR2 is YNNKEL in the germline V gene (reference sequence). V lost 2 bases and J 2 bases, leaving 11 bases between the germline ends. This CDR3 spans 15 amino acids. The CDR3 DNA follows: TGTGCCAGCAGCCAAATAGTCTCCCCCACAGATACGCAGTATTTT. Its translation is CASSQIVSPTDTQYF.

The chain employs TRBV3-1 (or the pseudogene TRBV3-2) and TRBJ2-1; TRBD1 agrees at 8 bases. This CDR3 is built from 18 residues. V was clipped by 3 bases and J by 0 bases; unmatched bases: 10. The germline V gene encodes CDR1 LGHDT and CDR2 YNNKEL (reference sequence). The CDR3 loop is CASSQNSGQGSSYNEQFF. The CDR3 DNA is TGTGCCAGCAGCCAGAACTCAGGACAGGGCAGCTCCTACAATGAGCAGTTCTTC.

This clone was recorded once. The J gene is TRBJ1-2, the V gene TRBV2, with D possibly TRBD1 on 6 matching bases. In germline, CDR1 is SNHLY, CDR2 FYNNEI. With 3 bases removed from V and 2 bases from J, the gap between germline ends came to 7 bases. This CDR3 has 13 residues. The CDR3 sequence: CASSDTGNYGYTF. Here the CDR3 DNA reads TGTGCCAGCAGTGATACAGGGAACTATGGCTACACCTTC.

The rearrangement uses TRBV14 and TRBJ1-2; unclear D gene. There are 12 residues in the CDR3. Germline V gene sequence: CDR1 SGHDN, CDR2 FVKESK. The V gene lost 1 base and the J gene lost 3 bases, with 3 bases spanning the gap. CDR3 residues: CASSQADYGYTF. CDR3 in DNA: TGTGCCAGCAGCCAAGCGGACTATGGCTACACCTTC.

J is TRBJ1-2 and V is TRBV27; D is uncertain. This CDR3 contains 15 residues. CDR1 is MNHEY and CDR2 is SMNVEV in the germline V gene (reference sequence). Trimming removed 1 base at V and 7 bases at J, with 16 bases between. CDR3 DNA sequence: TGTGCCAGCAGTTTATTTAGGCAGGCCCTCGGTGGCTACACCTTC. Its translation is CASSLFRQALGGYTF.

This chain uses TRBV15 with TRBJ2-3; 12 nucleotides match TRBD2. CDR1 and CDR2 from the germline V gene are LNHNV and YYDKDF (reference sequence). With V trimmed by 2 bases and J by 6 bases, 18 bases remained unmatched. CDR3 length equals 20 residues. The CDR3 DNA is TGTGCCACCAGCAGATCACTAGCGGGGGGTCACTCCACTCTGGGGGATACGCAGTATTTT. Its translation is CATSRSLAGGHSTLGDTQYF.

This chain uses TRBV5-1 with TRBJ2-2, with TRBD1 matching over 8 bases. After removal of 3 bases from V and 7 bases from J, the junction contained 11 bases not matched to a gene. The CDR3 is made up of 16 amino acids. Per germline, CDR1 SGHRS and CDR2 YFSETQ. CDR3 sequence: CASSSSSSGGHGELFF. CDR3 coding DNA: TGCGCCAGCAGCTCAAGTTCTTCAGGGGGCCACGGGGAGCTGTTTTTT.

CDR3 DNA sequence: TGTGCCAGCAGTCGACTAGCGGGGGCCCTTTCTCTCTCCGAGACCCAGTACTTC. It specifies CASSRLAGALSLSETQYF. The chain recombines TRBV5-6 with TRBJ2-5, with 12 bases matching TRBD2. There are 18 residues in the CDR3. With 5 bases clipped from V and 5 bases from J, the junction kept 16 bases outside the gene matches. Germline CDR1 and CDR2: SGHDT and YYEEEE.

This sequence joins TRBV5-1 and TRBJ1-6; D gene ambiguous. The germline V and J ends were trimmed by 4 bases and 5 bases, with 13 bases remaining between them. Per germline, CDR1 SGHRS and CDR2 YFSETQ. The CDR3 runs to 15 residues. CDR3 protein: CASSENSLDNSPLHF. As DNA, the CDR3 is TGCGCCAGCAGCGAAAACAGTCTTGATAATTCACCCCTCCACTTT.

The V call is TRBV7-8, the J call TRBJ1-4; D unresolved. V lost 1 base and J lost 5, with 8 bases in between. Germline CDR1 and CDR2: SGHVS and FQNEAQ. This CDR3 has 14 residues. CDR3 amino acids: CASSLGSQNEKLFF. The CDR3 DNA reads TGTGCCAGCAGCTTAGGCAGTCAGAATGAAAAACTGTTTTTT.

The J gene is TRBJ2-3, the V gene TRBV14; no reliable D call. This CDR3 is built from 14 residues. The V end was cut by 2 bases, the J end by 4 bases, with 10 bases between. Germline lookup yields CDR1 SGHDN and CDR2 FVKESK. CDR3: CASSQSGFADTQYF. The CDR3 bases are TGTGCCAGCAGCCAATCCGGGTTCGCAGATACGCAGTATTTT.

The chain employs TRBV30 and TRBJ1-6; 8 bases are shared with TRBD1. From germline, CDR1 is GTSNPN and CDR2 SVGIG (reference sequence). V was clipped by 3 bases and J by 9 bases; unmatched bases: 10. CDR3 length: 15 amino acids. The CDR3: CAWRSGQGSVSPLHF. CDR3 sequence (DNA): TGTGCCTGGAGAAGTGGACAGGGTTCGGTTTCACCCCTCCACTTT. The full variable domain, completed using reference TRBV30 and TRBJ1-6, is SQTIHQWPATLVQPVGSPLSLECTVEGTSNPNLYWYRQAAGRGLQLLFYSVGIGQISSEVPQNLSASRPQDRQFILSSKKLLLSDSGFYLCAWRSGQGSVSPLHFGNGTRLTVT.